This T cell receptor (beta chain) originates from a study of T-cell reconstitution after alpha-beta-depleted transplantation in children. Study conclusions and caveats: Counts and diversity of T cells one year after transplant came mostly from newly produced T cells.

This clonotype was detected only a few times. Its specificity is not known. The V and J ends lost 5 bases and 2 bases respectively, with 18 bases between them. The CDR3 runs 16 residues. Unique molecular identifiers were used in preparing the TCRbeta library. TCRdb ran MiXCR on the PCR reads and lists one entry per CDR3 protein. The sample holds 700,000 to 950,000 distinct CDR3 sequences, about 15% seen once. V is TRBV12-3 or TRBV12-4 and J is TRBJ2-5; tentatively, D is TRBD1 (5 bases). The source was PBMCs, mostly from graft donor cells, collected 360 days after TCRalphabeta/CD19-depleted stem cell transplant. This sequence was found in a male patient under 18 who had a stem cell transplant for acute lymphoblastic leukemia, so the T cells may come from the graft donor. The CDR3 region has the DNA TGTGCCAGCAGTCCCCGTGGGGCTGTTCGACAAGAGACCCAGTACTTC. Residues: CASSPRGAVRQETQYF.